This TCR beta chain was identified in a study of blood T cell repertoires in COVID-19. In the study overall: Sites in the United States, Italy and Spain provided acute and convalescent COVID-19 samples.

Patients at the Seattle site were enrolled during active infection and followed longitudinally. Original handling: Reference gene primer amplification yielded estimated nucleated cell counts. The repertoire was sequenced with immunoSEQ multiplex PCR; TCRdb's copy has only in-frame clones and lacks some. V and J calls and clone size are copied from that table; D and trimming were computed from the DNA. The sample has 190,000 or so clones; about three quarters are singletons. This clone has only a few counts. The identical CDR3 is also encoded by other nucleotide sequences in the sample. Trimming took off 0 bases at V and 2 bases at J, with 6 bases between the two ends. This CDR3 is built from 13 residues. Germline V gene sequence: CDR1 SGHRS, CDR2 YFSETQ.

This clonotype was sampled from an elderly woman with COVID-19, enrolled during active disease. Input material: peripheral blood. The chain employs TRBV5-1 and TRBJ2-7; a weak D match, TRBD2 (5 bases). CDR3 bases: TGCGCCAGCAGCTTGGGAGGGACCTACGAGCAGTACTTC. Protein sequence: CASSLGGTYEQYF.